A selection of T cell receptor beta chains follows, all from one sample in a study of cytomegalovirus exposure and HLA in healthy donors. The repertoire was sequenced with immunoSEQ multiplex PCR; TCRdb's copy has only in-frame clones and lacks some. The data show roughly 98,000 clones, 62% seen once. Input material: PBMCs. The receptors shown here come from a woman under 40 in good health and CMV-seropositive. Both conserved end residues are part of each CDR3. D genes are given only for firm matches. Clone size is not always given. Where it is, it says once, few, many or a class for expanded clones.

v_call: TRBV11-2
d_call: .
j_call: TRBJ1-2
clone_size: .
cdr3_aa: CASSLTAGANYGYTF

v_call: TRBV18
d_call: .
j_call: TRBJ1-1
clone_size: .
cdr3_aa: CASTRTAYTEAFF

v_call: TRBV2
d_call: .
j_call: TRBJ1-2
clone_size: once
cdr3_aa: CASSVEGENYGYTF

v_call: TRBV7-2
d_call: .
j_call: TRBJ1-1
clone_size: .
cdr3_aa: CASRQTSSPEAFF

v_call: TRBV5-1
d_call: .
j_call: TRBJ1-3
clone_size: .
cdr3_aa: CASSLAGGFYGNTIYF

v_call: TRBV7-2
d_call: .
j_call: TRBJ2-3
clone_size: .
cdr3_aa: CASSPGTSTDTQYF

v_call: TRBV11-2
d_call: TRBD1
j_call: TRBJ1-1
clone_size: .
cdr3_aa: CASSLVATGPPEAFF

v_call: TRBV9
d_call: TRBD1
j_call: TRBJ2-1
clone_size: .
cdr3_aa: CASSSRTGESYNEQFF

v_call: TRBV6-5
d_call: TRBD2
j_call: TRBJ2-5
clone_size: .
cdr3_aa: CASSYGGGAKETQYF

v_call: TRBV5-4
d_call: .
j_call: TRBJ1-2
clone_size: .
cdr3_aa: CASSGPGQNLNYGYTF

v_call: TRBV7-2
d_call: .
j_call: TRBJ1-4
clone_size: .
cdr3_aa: CASSLVGGPYEKLFF

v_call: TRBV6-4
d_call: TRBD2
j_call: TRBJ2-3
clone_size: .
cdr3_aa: CASSDSAGGSTDTQYF

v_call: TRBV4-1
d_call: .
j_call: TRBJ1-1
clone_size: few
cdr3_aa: CASSHLPGHKNTEAFF

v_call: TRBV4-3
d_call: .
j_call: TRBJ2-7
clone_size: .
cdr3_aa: CASSPGLRGYEQYF

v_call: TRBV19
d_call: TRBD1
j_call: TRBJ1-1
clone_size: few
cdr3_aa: CASSTGGPPNTEAFF

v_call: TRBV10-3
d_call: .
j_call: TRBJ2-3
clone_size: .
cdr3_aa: CAISTGPGSSTDTQYF

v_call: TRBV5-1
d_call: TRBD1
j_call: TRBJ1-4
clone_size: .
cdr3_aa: CASSLTGPGRVTNEKLFF

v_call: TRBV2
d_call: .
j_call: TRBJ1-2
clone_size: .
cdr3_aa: CASSDQGKYGYTF

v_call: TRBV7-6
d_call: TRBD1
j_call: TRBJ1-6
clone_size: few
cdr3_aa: CASSLGNQGASSPLHF

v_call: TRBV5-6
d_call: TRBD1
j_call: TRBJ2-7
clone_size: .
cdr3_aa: CASSGGQGSSEQYF

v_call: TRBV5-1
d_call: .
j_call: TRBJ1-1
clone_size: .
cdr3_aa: CASSPGTNTEAFF

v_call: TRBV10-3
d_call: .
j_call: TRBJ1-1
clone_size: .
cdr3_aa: CAISDPGKDTEAFF

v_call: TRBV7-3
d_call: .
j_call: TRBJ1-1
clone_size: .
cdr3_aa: CASSLFPGTGTEAFF

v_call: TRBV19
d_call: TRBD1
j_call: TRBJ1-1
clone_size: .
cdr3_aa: CASSSLLTGRTEAFF

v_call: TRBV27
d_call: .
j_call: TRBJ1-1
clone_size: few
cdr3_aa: CASSLAGAGTEAFF

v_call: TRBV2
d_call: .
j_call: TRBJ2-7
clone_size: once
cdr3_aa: CASKPGLAAYEQYF

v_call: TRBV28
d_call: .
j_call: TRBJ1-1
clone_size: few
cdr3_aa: CASSLNYQGSEAFF

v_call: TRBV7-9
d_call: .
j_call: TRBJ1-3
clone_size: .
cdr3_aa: CASSLERRGNTIYF

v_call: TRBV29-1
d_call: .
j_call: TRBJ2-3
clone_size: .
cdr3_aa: CSVEPPQGTDTQYF

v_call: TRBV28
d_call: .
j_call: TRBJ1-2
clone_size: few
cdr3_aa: CASSLKGKVYGYTF

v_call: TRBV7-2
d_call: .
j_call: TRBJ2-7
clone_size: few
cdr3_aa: CASSLILATSYEQYF

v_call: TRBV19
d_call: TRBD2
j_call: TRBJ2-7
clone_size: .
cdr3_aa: CASTYSSGGSQYF

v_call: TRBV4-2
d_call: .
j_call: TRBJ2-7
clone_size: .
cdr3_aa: CASSQDRGYEQYF

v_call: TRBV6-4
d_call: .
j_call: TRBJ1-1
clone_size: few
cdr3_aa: CASSPGQSNTEAFF

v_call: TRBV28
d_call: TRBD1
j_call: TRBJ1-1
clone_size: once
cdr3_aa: CASSFLTGGHTEAFF

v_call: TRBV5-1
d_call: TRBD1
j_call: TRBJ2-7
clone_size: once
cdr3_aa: CASSSDRGLYYEQYF

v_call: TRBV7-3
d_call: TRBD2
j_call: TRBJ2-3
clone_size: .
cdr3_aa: CASSLGLAGTDTQYF

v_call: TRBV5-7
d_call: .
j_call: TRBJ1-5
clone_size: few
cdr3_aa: CASSSLNQPQHF

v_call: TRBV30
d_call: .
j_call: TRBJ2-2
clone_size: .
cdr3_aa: CARSANTGELFF

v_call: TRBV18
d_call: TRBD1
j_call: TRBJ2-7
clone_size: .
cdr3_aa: CASSPLTPGQGYEQYF

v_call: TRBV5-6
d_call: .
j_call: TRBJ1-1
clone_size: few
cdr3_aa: CASSPSSGTEAFF

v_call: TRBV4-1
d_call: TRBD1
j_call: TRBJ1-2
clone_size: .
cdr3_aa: CASSQAWTGGNYGYTF

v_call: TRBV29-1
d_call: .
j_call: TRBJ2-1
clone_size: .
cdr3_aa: CSVVGNGRGRVEQFF

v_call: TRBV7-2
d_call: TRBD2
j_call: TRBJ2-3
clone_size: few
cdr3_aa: CASSLRRGGGDTQYF

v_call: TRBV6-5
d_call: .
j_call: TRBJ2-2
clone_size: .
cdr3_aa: CASSYSKGARTGELFF